This is a list of T cell receptor beta chains from one sample in a study of blood T cell repertoires in COVID-19. The assay was immunoSEQ multiplex PCR, and TCRdb's table has in-frame clones only and misses some. This sample yields 120,000 to 150,000 clones, of which roughly 77% are seen a single time; about 3.9% belongs to the top ten. Specimen: peripheral blood. The receptors were gathered from a man between 60 and 70 years old with acute or convalescent COVID-19. Both conserved end residues are part of each CDR3. Each record gives: V gene, J gene, D gene, CDR3 protein. The D gene is left open where the match is weak.

v_gene: TRBV7-9
j_gene: TRBJ1-1
d_gene: .
CDR3aa: CASSFSRQGEAFF

v_gene: TRBV19
j_gene: TRBJ2-7
d_gene: .
CDR3aa: CASRKVGSSYEQYF

v_gene: TRBV28
j_gene: TRBJ1-2
d_gene: .
CDR3aa: CASSLENGDTAYGYTF

v_gene: TRBV10-3
j_gene: TRBJ1-2
d_gene: .
CDR3aa: CAISGTVLNGYTF

v_gene: TRBV30
j_gene: TRBJ2-2
d_gene: TRBD2
CDR3aa: CAWSPASLPGGTGELFF

v_gene: TRBV7-9
j_gene: TRBJ2-1
d_gene: TRBD2
CDR3aa: CASSWRSSGRNEQFF

v_gene: TRBV3-1/TRBV3-2
j_gene: TRBJ2-3
d_gene: TRBD1
CDR3aa: CASRGGEMDTQYF

v_gene: TRBV7-9
j_gene: TRBJ2-7
d_gene: TRBD1
CDR3aa: CASSLGQPGSYEQYF

v_gene: TRBV7-6
j_gene: TRBJ2-6
d_gene: .
CDR3aa: CASSLAGAGANVLTF

v_gene: TRBV28
j_gene: TRBJ2-2
d_gene: TRBD2
CDR3aa: CASRLANTGELFF

v_gene: TRBV15
j_gene: TRBJ2-5
d_gene: TRBD2
CDR3aa: CATSGVLAGAQETQYF

v_gene: TRBV5-4
j_gene: TRBJ2-7
d_gene: TRBD2
CDR3aa: CASSHPGTSGEQYF

v_gene: TRBV25-1
j_gene: TRBJ2-7
d_gene: .
CDR3aa: CASSEYRGRTEEQYF

v_gene: TRBV5-1
j_gene: TRBJ2-2
d_gene: TRBD1
CDR3aa: CASSVQGSTGELFF

v_gene: TRBV14
j_gene: TRBJ1-5
d_gene: .
CDR3aa: CASSLRSPRDYQPQHF

v_gene: TRBV6-5
j_gene: TRBJ1-5
d_gene: .
CDR3aa: CASGGWLDQPQHF

v_gene: TRBV10-3
j_gene: TRBJ2-7
d_gene: .
CDR3aa: CAISEEGGFYEQYF

v_gene: TRBV5-5
j_gene: TRBJ1-4
d_gene: TRBD1
CDR3aa: CASSSPTGGEKLFF

v_gene: TRBV27
j_gene: TRBJ1-1
d_gene: TRBD1
CDR3aa: CASSQQGTEAFF

v_gene: TRBV6-1
j_gene: TRBJ2-4
d_gene: .
CDR3aa: CASSEAGSKAKNIQYF

v_gene: TRBV6-2/TRBV6-3
j_gene: TRBJ2-2
d_gene: TRBD2
CDR3aa: CASSVTSEPLGELFF

v_gene: TRBV19
j_gene: TRBJ2-7
d_gene: TRBD2
CDR3aa: CASRESSGSSYEQYF

v_gene: TRBV29-1
j_gene: TRBJ2-1
d_gene: .
CDR3aa: CSVRADRSYNEQFF

v_gene: TRBV4-1
j_gene: TRBJ2-3
d_gene: TRBD2
CDR3aa: CASSQGTSGRGDTQYF

v_gene: TRBV5-4
j_gene: TRBJ2-1
d_gene: TRBD1
CDR3aa: CASSSGQSSYNEQFF

v_gene: TRBV11-2
j_gene: TRBJ2-5
d_gene: TRBD2
CDR3aa: CASSPSGRAGETQYF

v_gene: TRBV2
j_gene: TRBJ2-7
d_gene: TRBD1
CDR3aa: CASSEFGGQASYEQYF

v_gene: TRBV9
j_gene: TRBJ1-2
d_gene: .
CDR3aa: CASSVSQGGYTF

v_gene: TRBV4-1
j_gene: TRBJ2-1
d_gene: TRBD2
CDR3aa: CASSHWTSEGGEQFF

v_gene: TRBV19
j_gene: TRBJ2-2
d_gene: TRBD1
CDR3aa: CASSIDRWAGGAGNPGELFF

v_gene: TRBV2
j_gene: TRBJ1-4
d_gene: .
CDR3aa: CASSDLGTSRVGLFF

v_gene: TRBV2
j_gene: TRBJ2-7
d_gene: TRBD1
CDR3aa: CASSADREPWNEQYF

v_gene: TRBV27
j_gene: TRBJ2-5
d_gene: .
CDR3aa: CASSPQTARRETQYF

v_gene: TRBV3-1/TRBV3-2
j_gene: TRBJ2-7
d_gene: TRBD2
CDR3aa: CASSHGLAYEQYF

v_gene: TRBV5-1
j_gene: TRBJ2-1
d_gene: TRBD1
CDR3aa: CASSSETGGALGEQFF

v_gene: TRBV28
j_gene: TRBJ2-1
d_gene: TRBD2
CDR3aa: CASSLLAGGSEQFF

v_gene: TRBV10-3
j_gene: TRBJ1-2
d_gene: .
CDR3aa: CAISLAGSGYGYTF

v_gene: TRBV5-8
j_gene: TRBJ2-3
d_gene: .
CDR3aa: CASGWRATDTQYF

v_gene: TRBV3-1/TRBV3-2
j_gene: TRBJ2-7
d_gene: .
CDR3aa: CASRNLQVGNEQYF

v_gene: TRBV5-1
j_gene: TRBJ2-5
d_gene: .
CDR3aa: CASSLERRSFETQYF

v_gene: TRBV3-1/TRBV3-2
j_gene: TRBJ1-1
d_gene: .
CDR3aa: CASSQEQGRDTEAFF

v_gene: TRBV5-1
j_gene: TRBJ1-3
d_gene: TRBD1
CDR3aa: CASSLGQGAGNTIYF

v_gene: TRBV28
j_gene: TRBJ2-3
d_gene: .
CDR3aa: CASRSTLGRETDTQYF

v_gene: TRBV27
j_gene: TRBJ2-6
d_gene: .
CDR3aa: CASSAASSGANVLTF

v_gene: TRBV5-1
j_gene: TRBJ1-1
d_gene: .
CDR3aa: CASSLFGGSGNTEAFF

v_gene: TRBV28
j_gene: TRBJ1-1
d_gene: .
CDR3aa: CASSFPGYTAEAFF

v_gene: TRBV10-2
j_gene: TRBJ2-3
d_gene: TRBD1
CDR3aa: CASVGTGVTDTQYF

v_gene: TRBV18
j_gene: TRBJ2-2
d_gene: .
CDR3aa: CASSPPGLAGELFF

v_gene: TRBV19
j_gene: TRBJ2-5
d_gene: .
CDR3aa: CASTSGSTTGIETQYF

v_gene: TRBV10-1
j_gene: TRBJ2-2
d_gene: .
CDR3aa: CASSAGVGELFF

v_gene: TRBV27
j_gene: TRBJ1-5
d_gene: TRBD1
CDR3aa: CASSSYRGSNQPQHF

v_gene: TRBV28
j_gene: TRBJ1-3
d_gene: TRBD1
CDR3aa: CASSLAGGKSGNTIYF

v_gene: TRBV5-6
j_gene: TRBJ1-3
d_gene: .
CDR3aa: CASSFAGNTIYF

v_gene: TRBV11-2
j_gene: TRBJ2-7
d_gene: TRBD2
CDR3aa: CASSRQTSYHEQYF

v_gene: TRBV5-1
j_gene: TRBJ2-4
d_gene: .
CDR3aa: CASRDSKNIQYF

v_gene: TRBV28
j_gene: TRBJ2-1
d_gene: .
CDR3aa: CASSARQGRGGGRFNEQFF

v_gene: TRBV11-2
j_gene: TRBJ1-2
d_gene: TRBD1
CDR3aa: CASSKQGNLDGYTF

v_gene: TRBV15
j_gene: TRBJ2-1
d_gene: .
CDR3aa: CATSRDRPAAYNEQFF

v_gene: TRBV5-1
j_gene: TRBJ2-1
d_gene: .
CDR3aa: CASSLVGVYNEQFF

v_gene: TRBV19
j_gene: TRBJ2-1
d_gene: TRBD2
CDR3aa: CASSIDGTSGKNEQFF